These 10 T cell receptor beta chains share one sample of origin, sequenced in a study of blood T cell repertoires in COVID-19. The assay was immunoSEQ multiplex PCR, and TCRdb's table has in-frame clones only and misses some. Among roughly 280,000 clones listed, about nine tenths were seen once. The sample taken for sequencing was PBMCs or T cells enriched from blood (not recorded which). All receptors derive from a woman aged 50 to 60 who had recovered from COVID-19.

The chain is built from TRBV28 and TRBJ1-2; D not resolved. The CDR3 has 13 residues. The V and J ends lost 6 bases and 3 bases respectively, with 11 bases between them. CDR1 and CDR2 (germline): MDHEN, SYDVKM. The CDR3 DNA sequence: TGTGCCAGCAGACACAAAGCGGACTATGGCTACACCTTC. Translated: CASRHKADYGYTF.

V is TRBV2 and J is TRBJ1-4; no definite D call. V lost 7 bases to trimming and J lost 0 bases, with 12 bases between them. The CDR3 length is 15 residues. Germline V gene sequence: CDR1 SNHLY, CDR2 FYNNEI. The CDR3 sequence: CASTGQIATNEKLFF. The CDR3 DNA sequence: TGTGCCAGCACTGGGCAGATAGCAACTAATGAAAAACTGTTTTTT.

The J gene is TRBJ2-3, the V gene TRBV6-2 or TRBV6-3; D gene unclear. The V gene's germline CDR1 is MNHEY and CDR2 SVGEGT. The CDR3 is 12 amino acids. Trimming stripped 5 bases from V and 7 bases from J, with 10 bases between. The CDR3 DNA is TGTGCCAGCAGTCCACTCGCGAATACGCAGTATTTT. Encoded protein: CASSPLANTQYF.

This chain joins TRBV24-1 and TRBJ2-1; D is perhaps TRBD2 (6 bases). This CDR3 has 16 amino acids. The V end was cut by 2 bases, the J end by 2 bases, with 12 bases between. Germline CDR1 is KGHDR and CDR2 is SFDVKD. DNA of the CDR3: TGTGCCACCAGTGATTACGCATTAGCGGCCTACAATGAGCAGTTCTTC. This codes for CATSDYALAAYNEQFF.

V and J are TRBV2 and TRBJ2-1, with TRBD1 as a possible D gene (6 bases). The CDR3 has 15 residues. V dropped 1 base and J dropped 0 bases, with 7 bases sitting between them. From germline, CDR1 is SNHLY and CDR2 FYNNEI. CDR3 nucleotide sequence: TGTGCCAGCAGTGAAGGAGGGGGCTCCTACAATGAGCAGTTCTTC. It specifies CASSEGGGSYNEQFF. Filled out from reference TRBV2 and TRBJ2-1, the complete variable domain reads EPEVTQTPSHQVTQMGQEVILRCVPISNHLYFYWYRQILGQKVEFLVSFYNNEISEKSEIFDDQFSVERPDGSNFTLKIRSTKLEDSAMYFCASSEGGGSYNEQFFGPGTRLTVL.

V is TRBV5-1 and J is TRBJ2-2, with TRBD2 as a possible D gene (6 bases). The ends were cut back, 0 bases at V and 5 bases at J, with 17 bases in the middle. This CDR3 is 17 amino acids long. Germline V gene lookup returns CDR1 SGHRS and CDR2 YFSETQ. CDR3 DNA: TGCGCCAGCAGCTTGGCCGGGGGAAACAGGATGACCGGGGAGCTGTTTTTT. Encoded protein: CASSLAGGNRMTGELFF.

V usage is TRBV4-2 and J usage is TRBJ1-6; D gene unclear. CDR1 is LGHNA and CDR2 is YNFKEQ in the germline V gene. Trimming shortened V by 0 bases and J by 1 base, and 10 bases separated the two germline ends. The CDR3 is 17 amino acids. The CDR3 DNA is TGTGCCAGCAGCCAAGATCCGGGGATATCCTATAATTCACCCCTCCACTTT. This codes for CASSQDPGISYNSPLHF.

V is TRBV28 and J is TRBJ1-5, with TRBD1 identical over 8 bases. The CDR3 totals 16 residues. Unmatched junction bases numbered 9, after V lost 4 bases and J lost 4 bases. Germline loops: CDR1 MDHEN, CDR2 SYDVKM. The CDR3 region has the DNA TGTGCCAGCAGTTCCTCCGGGACAGGAGGTAATCAGCCCCAGCATTTT. It is translated as CASSSSGTGGNQPQHF.

The chain combines TRBV19 with TRBJ2-2; perhaps TRBD2 as D (6 bases). Germline V CDR1 and CDR2: LNHDA, SQIVND (reference sequence). This CDR3 region has 11 residues. CDR3 sequence: CGSGLSGELFF. In DNA, the CDR3 is TGTGGGAGTGGACTATCCGGGGAGCTGTTTTTT.

This rearrangement joins TRBV9 to TRBJ2-5; 11 nucleotides match TRBD2. V lost 0 bases and J lost 1; bases outside the gene matches: 5. The germline V gene has CDR1 SGDLS and CDR2 YYNGEE. The CDR3 is 17 amino acids. Here the CDR3 DNA reads TGTGCCAGCAGCGTAGGGCTAGCGGGAGGAATCCAAGAGACCCAGTACTTC. Translating it yields CASSVGLAGGIQETQYF.